This entry lists 12 T cell receptor beta chains sequenced from one sample in a study of T cell changes during pregnancy in multiple sclerosis. TCRdb keeps only in-frame clones here, not all; method: immunoSEQ multiplex PCR. The sample shows tens of thousands of clones, approximately 95% of them seen only once. The sample here was peripheral blood, taken after pregnancy. Every receptor here comes from a female donor in good health, enrolled as a control in a pregnancy study.

This clone was found a few times. V and J are TRBV11-2 and TRBJ2-7, with TRBD1 identical over 8 bases. The CDR3 totals 14 residues. CDR1 is SGHAT, CDR2 FQNNGV, per germline. The ends lost 4 bases at V and 7 bases at J; junction bases unmatched: 9. CDR3 sequence reads: CASSSRTGLGEQYF. The CDR3 DNA sequence: TGTGCCAGCAGCTCAAGGACAGGGTTAGGAGAGCAGTACTTC.

Only one count was recorded for this clone. This sequence joins TRBV7-2 and TRBJ2-7; 11 nucleotides line up with TRBD2. The CDR3 loop spans 14 amino acids. The germline V gene has CDR1 SGHTA and CDR2 FQGNSA. V shed 3 bases, J shed 3 bases, and the junction held 1 base outside the gene matches. The CDR3 nucleotides read TGTGCCAGCAGCTTTACTAGCGGGAGCTACGAGCAGTACTTC. Translating it yields CASSFTSGSYEQYF.

The chain employs TRBV28 and TRBJ2-1, with 8 bases matching TRBD2. Looked up from germline, CDR1 is MDHEN and CDR2 is SYDVKM. This CDR3 region has 16 residues. The ends lost 5 bases at V and 3 bases at J; junction bases unmatched: 9. This CDR3 is CASSLEAGEVYNEQFF. CDR3 nucleotides: TGTGCCAGCAGTCTCGAAGCGGGAGAGGTCTACAATGAGCAGTTCTTC.

This sequence joins TRBV7-9 and TRBJ2-3, with 9 nucleotides matching TRBD2. The CDR3 is made up of 17 amino acids. CDR1 is SEHNR and CDR2 is FQNEAQ in the germline V gene (reference sequence). V shed 5 bases and J 4 bases; nucleotides not matched to a gene: 13. The CDR3, as DNA: TGTGCCAGCAGCGAATGGGGTGAGCGGGAGGCGTCAGATACGCAGTATTTT. Protein: CASSEWGEREASDTQYF. Using reference TRBV7-9 and TRBJ2-3 for the parts outside the CDR3, the full variable domain is DTGVSQNPRHKITKRGQNVTFRCDPISEHNRLYWYRQTLGQGPEFLTYFQNEAQLEKSRLLSDRFSAERPKGSFSTLEIQRTEQGDSAMYLCASSEWGEREASDTQYFGPGTRLTVL.

The chain is built from TRBV10-3 and TRBJ2-5; D call uncertain. Germline V gene sequence: CDR1 ENHRY, CDR2 SYGVKD. The CDR3 runs 12 residues. V shed 9 bases and J shed 2 bases, with 10 bases lying between them. CDR3 protein: CAMSRNQETQYF. DNA for the CDR3: TGTGCCATGTCGCGGAATCAAGAGACCCAGTACTTC.

The rearrangement uses TRBV27 and TRBJ1-5, with D tentatively TRBD1 (5 bases). Germline V gene data show CDR1 as MNHEY and CDR2 as SMNVEV (reference sequence). Trimming shortened V by 3 bases and J by 6 bases, and 15 bases separated the two germline ends. The CDR3 runs 15 residues. CDR3 loop: CASSLRGGESQPQHF. CDR3 nucleotide sequence: TGTGCCAGCAGTTTGAGGGGAGGGGAGAGTCAGCCCCAGCATTTT.

This rearrangement joins TRBV7-9 to TRBJ2-7; 12 nucleotides match TRBD2. J lost 4 bases, V lost 5 bases, and 9 bases had no gene match. The germline gives CDR1 SEHNR, CDR2 FQNEAQ (reference sequence). The CDR3 has 16 residues. In DNA form, the CDR3 reads TGTGCCAGCAGCCACCTGACTAGCGGGGGTCCTTACGAGCAGTACTTC. Protein sequence: CASSHLTSGGPYEQYF. Based on the CDR3 plus reference TRBV7-9 and TRBJ2-7, the full variable domain is DTGVSQNPRHKITKRGQNVTFRCDPISEHNRLYWYRQTLGQGPEFLTYFQNEAQLEKSRLLSDRFSAERPKGSFSTLEIQRTEQGDSAMYLCASSHLTSGGPYEQYFGPGTRLTVT.

The chain recombines TRBV2 with TRBJ1-2, with D unresolved. CDR3 length: 15 residues. Trimming removed 1 base at V and 7 bases at J, with 16 bases between. The germline CDR1 and CDR2 sequences are SNHLY and FYNNEI. CDR3 sequence reads: CASSEGRQDWSGYTF. CDR3 coding DNA: TGTGCCAGCAGTGAAGGGAGGCAGGATTGGAGTGGCTACACCTTC. The full variable domain, rest sourced from reference TRBV2 and TRBJ1-2, is EPEVTQTPSHQVTQMGQEVILRCVPISNHLYFYWYRQILGQKVEFLVSFYNNEISEKSEIFDDQFSVERPDGSNFTLKIRSTKLEDSAMYFCASSEGRQDWSGYTFGSGTRLTVV.

The rearrangement joins TRBV5-4 to TRBJ2-5; 11 bases match TRBD2. With 6 bases clipped from V and 5 bases from J, the junction kept 15 bases outside the gene matches. In germline, CDR1 is SGHNT, CDR2 YYREEE (reference sequence). The CDR3 loop spans 17 amino acids. CDR3 in DNA: TGTGCCAGCACGGTATCCCCCCTAGCGGGAGGAGGTGAGACCCAGTACTTC. Its protein is CASTVSPLAGGGETQYF. Full variable domain (outside the CDR3, taken from reference TRBV5-4 and TRBJ2-5): ETGVTQSPTHLIKTRGQQVTLRCSSQSGHNTVSWYQQALGQGPQFIFQYYREEENGRGNFPPRFSGLQFPNYSSELNVNALELDDSALYLCASTVSPLAGGGETQYFGPGTRLLVL.

The chain combines TRBV2 with TRBJ2-7, with TRBD1 matching over 10 bases. The V segment lost 4 bases and the J segment 5 bases; nucleotides outside the gene matches: 2. From germline, CDR1 is SNHLY and CDR2 FYNNEI. The CDR3 runs 13 residues. DNA for the CDR3: TGTGCCAGCAGTGTGGGGACAGGGGACGAGCAGTACTTC. Encoded protein: CASSVGTGDEQYF.

This clone was found a few times. The rearrangement uses TRBV7-8 and TRBJ1-4, with TRBD1 matching 7 bases. CDR3 length: 15 residues. V gave up 5 bases and J gave up 8 bases; unmatched junction bases: 11. In germline, CDR1 is SGHVS, CDR2 FQNEAQ. The CDR3 DNA reads TGTGCCAGCAGCGAAGTCAGGGGGTTGGAAGAAAAACTGTTTTTT. As protein: CASSEVRGLEEKLFF.

V gene TRBV28 combines with J gene TRBJ2-2, with TRBD2 identical over 7 bases. The CDR3 covers 15 residues. V was clipped by 6 bases and J by 2 bases; unmatched bases: 6. Germline V lookup: CDR1 MDHEN, CDR2 SYDVKM. CDR3 loop: CASRRGGINTGELFF. Written as DNA, the CDR3 is TGTGCCAGCAGGCGCGGGGGAATAAACACCGGGGAGCTGTTTTTT. The full variable domain, in which reference TRBV28 and TRBJ2-2 provide the parts outside the CDR3, is DVKVTQSSRYLVKRTGEKVFLECVQDMDHENMFWYRQDPGLGLRLIYFSYDVKMKEKGDIPEGYSVSREKKERFSLILESASTNQTSMYLCASRRGGINTGELFFGEGSRLTVL.